This entry concerns a single TCR beta chain. Antigen unknown. This CDR3 has 14 amino acids. V was trimmed by 6 bases and J by 5 bases, leaving 14 bases between them. The germline CDR1 and CDR2 sequences are SGHNT and YYREEE (reference sequence). The sample comes from a study of T cells in narcolepsy. Sequencing was performed with immunoSEQ multiplex PCR; in TCRdb, only in-frame clones are kept and a portion is missing. The sample records roughly 35,000 clones, 75% to 90% being singletons. The study, taken as a whole, reports: Reportedly, autoreactive clonotypes were serially detected in patients' blood but not controls'.

The rearrangement links TRBV5-4 to TRBJ2-2, with TRBD1 as a possible D gene (6 bases). The receptor comes from a human donor in good health. Sequencing was done on a sample of memory (CD45RA-) CD4+ T cells from blood. The CDR3 is CASTSGGRTGELFF. As DNA, the CDR3 is TGTGCCAGCACTTCTGGGGGCCGAACCGGGGAGCTGTTTTTT.